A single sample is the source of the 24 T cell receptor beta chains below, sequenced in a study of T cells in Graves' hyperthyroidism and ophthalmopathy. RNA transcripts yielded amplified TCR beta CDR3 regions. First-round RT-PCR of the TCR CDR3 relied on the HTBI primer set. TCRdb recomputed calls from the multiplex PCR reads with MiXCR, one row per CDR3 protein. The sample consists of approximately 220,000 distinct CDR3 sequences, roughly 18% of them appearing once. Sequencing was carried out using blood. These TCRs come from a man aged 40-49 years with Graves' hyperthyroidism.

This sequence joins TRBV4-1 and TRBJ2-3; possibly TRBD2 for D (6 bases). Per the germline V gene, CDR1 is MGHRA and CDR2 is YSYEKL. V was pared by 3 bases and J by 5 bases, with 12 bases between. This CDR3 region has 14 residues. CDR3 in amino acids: CASSHLTGRDTQYF. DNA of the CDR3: TGCGCCAGCAGCCACCTAACCGGGAGAGATACGCAGTATTTT.

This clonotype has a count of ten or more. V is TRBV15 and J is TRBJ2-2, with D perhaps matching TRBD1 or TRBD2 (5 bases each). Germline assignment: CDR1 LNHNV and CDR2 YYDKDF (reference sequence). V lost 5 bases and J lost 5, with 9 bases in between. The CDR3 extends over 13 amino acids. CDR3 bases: TGTGCCACCAGCCGCTGGGGGACCGGGGAGCTGTTTTTT. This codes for CATSRWGTGELFF.

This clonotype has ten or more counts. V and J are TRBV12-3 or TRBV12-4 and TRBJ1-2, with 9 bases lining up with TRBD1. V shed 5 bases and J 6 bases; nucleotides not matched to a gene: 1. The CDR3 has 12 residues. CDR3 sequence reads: CASSRDRDGYTF. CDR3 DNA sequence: TGTGCCAGCAGTCGGGACAGGGATGGCTACACCTTC.

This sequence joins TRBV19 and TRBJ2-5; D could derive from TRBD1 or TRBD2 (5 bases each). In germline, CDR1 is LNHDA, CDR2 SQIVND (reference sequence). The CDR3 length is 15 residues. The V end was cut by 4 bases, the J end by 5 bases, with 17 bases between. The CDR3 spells CASSKDGRGWETQYF. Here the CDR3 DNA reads TGTGCCAGTAGTAAGGACGGACGGGGCTGGGAGACCCAGTACTTC.

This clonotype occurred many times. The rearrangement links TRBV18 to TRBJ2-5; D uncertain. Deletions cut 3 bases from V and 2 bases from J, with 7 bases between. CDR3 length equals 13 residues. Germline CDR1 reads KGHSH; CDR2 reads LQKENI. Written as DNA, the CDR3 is TGTGCCAGCTCACCGACCCGACAAGAGACCCAGTACTTC. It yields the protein CASSPTRQETQYF. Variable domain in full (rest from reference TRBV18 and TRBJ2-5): NAGVMQNPRHLVRRRGQEARLRCSPMKGHSHVYWYRQLPEEGLKFMVYLQKENIIDESGMPKERFSAEFPKEGPSILRIQQVVRGDSAAYFCASSPTRQETQYFGPGTRLLVL.

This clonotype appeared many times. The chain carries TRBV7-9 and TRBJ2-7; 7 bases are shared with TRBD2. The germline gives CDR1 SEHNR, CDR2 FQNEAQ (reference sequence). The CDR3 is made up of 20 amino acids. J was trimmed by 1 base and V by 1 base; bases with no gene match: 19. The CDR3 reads CASSLGVVGREGAGSYEQYF. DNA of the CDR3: TGTGCCAGCAGCTTAGGTGTAGTCGGCAGGGAAGGAGCGGGATCCTACGAGCAGTACTTC.

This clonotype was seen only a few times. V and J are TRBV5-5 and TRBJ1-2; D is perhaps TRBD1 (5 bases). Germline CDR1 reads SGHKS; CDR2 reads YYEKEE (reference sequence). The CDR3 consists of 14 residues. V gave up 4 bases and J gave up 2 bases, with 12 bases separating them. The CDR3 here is CASSGAPQNYGYTF. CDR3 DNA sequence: TGTGCCAGCAGCGGGGCCCCACAGAACTATGGCTACACCTTC.

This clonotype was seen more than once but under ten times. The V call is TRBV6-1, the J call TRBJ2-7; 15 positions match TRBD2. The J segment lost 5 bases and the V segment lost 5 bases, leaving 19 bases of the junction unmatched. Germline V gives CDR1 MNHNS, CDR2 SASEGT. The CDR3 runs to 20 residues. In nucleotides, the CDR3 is TGTGCCAGCAGTCCACTCCCGGGACTAGCGGGGGGACTCATCCGACACGAGCAGTACTTC. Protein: CASSPLPGLAGGLIRHEQYF.

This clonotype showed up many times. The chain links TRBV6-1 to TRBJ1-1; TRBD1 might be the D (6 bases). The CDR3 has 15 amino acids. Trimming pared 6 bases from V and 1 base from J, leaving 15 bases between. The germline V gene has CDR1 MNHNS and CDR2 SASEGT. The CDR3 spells CASRPQGFRNTEAFF. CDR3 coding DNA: TGTGCCAGCAGACCACAGGGATTTAGGAACACTGAAGCTTTCTTT.

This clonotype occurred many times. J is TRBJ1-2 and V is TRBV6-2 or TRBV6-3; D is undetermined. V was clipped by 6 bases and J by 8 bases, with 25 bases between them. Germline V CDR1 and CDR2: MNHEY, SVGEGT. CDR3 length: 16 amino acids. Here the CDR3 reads CASSPLEQRSMRGYTF. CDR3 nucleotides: TGTGCCAGCAGCCCGCTAGAACAGCGATCCATGAGAGGCTACACCTTC.

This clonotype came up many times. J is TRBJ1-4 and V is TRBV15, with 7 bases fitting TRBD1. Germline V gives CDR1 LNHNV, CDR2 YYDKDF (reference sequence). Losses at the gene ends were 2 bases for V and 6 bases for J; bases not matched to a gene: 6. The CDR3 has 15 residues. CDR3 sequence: CATSRLGQVDEKLFF. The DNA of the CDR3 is TGTGCCACCAGCAGACTAGGACAGGTGGATGAAAAACTGTTTTTT.

The CDR3 reads CATSRTGYEQFF. The DNA of the CDR3 is TGTGCCACCAGCCGGACAGGGTATGAGCAGTTCTTC. This chain uses TRBV15 with TRBJ2-1, with 8 bases matching TRBD1. The CDR3 totals 12 residues. V gave up 5 bases and J gave up 8 bases; unmatched junction bases: 2. Germline CDR1 is LNHNV and CDR2 is YYDKDF (reference sequence).

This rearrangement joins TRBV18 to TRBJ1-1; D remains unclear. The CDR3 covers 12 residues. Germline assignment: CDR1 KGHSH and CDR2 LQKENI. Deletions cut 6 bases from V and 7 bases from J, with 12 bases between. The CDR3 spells CASSPSLIEAFF. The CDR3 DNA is TGTGCCAGCTCTCCTAGCTTGATTGAAGCTTTCTTT.

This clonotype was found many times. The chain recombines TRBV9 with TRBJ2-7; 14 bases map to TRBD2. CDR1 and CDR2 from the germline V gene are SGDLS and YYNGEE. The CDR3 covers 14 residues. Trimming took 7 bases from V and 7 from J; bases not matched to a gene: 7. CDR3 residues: CASGGLAGGGEQYF. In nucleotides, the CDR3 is TGTGCCAGCGGTGGACTAGCGGGGGGTGGAGAGCAGTACTTC.

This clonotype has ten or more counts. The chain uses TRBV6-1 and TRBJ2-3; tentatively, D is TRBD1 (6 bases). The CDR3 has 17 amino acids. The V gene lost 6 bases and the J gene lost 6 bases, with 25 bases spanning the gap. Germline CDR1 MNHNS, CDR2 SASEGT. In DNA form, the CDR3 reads TGTGCCAGCAGGGGACCCCCGGGGACACTTGGCGCCGATACGCAGTATTTT. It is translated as CASRGPPGTLGADTQYF.

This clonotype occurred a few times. Written as DNA, the CDR3 is TGTGCCAGCAGTTCGCTCCGGCGGGGGAATGGCTACACCTTC. It is translated as CASSSLRRGNGYTF. The chain has TRBV11-2 and TRBJ1-2, with a weak D call TRBD1 (5 bases). Germline V gene lookup returns CDR1 SGHAT and CDR2 FQNNGV. Trimming removed 6 bases from V and 6 bases from J, with 17 bases in between. This CDR3 contains 14 residues.

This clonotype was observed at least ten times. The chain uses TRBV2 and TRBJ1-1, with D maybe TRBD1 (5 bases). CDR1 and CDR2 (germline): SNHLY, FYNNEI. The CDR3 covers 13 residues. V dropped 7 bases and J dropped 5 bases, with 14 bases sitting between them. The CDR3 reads CASTTGAGTEAFF. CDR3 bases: TGTGCCAGCACCACCGGGGCGGGGACTGAAGCTTTCTTT.

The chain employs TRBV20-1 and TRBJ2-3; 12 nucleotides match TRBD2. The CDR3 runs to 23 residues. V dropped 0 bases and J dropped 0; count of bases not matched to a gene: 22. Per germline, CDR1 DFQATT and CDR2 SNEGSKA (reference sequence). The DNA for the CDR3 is TGCAGTGCTAGAGATCCGGGGGCCCGTACTAGCGGGGGGCCACTCCGAAGCACAGATACGCAGTATTTT. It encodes CSARDPGARTSGGPLRSTDTQYF.

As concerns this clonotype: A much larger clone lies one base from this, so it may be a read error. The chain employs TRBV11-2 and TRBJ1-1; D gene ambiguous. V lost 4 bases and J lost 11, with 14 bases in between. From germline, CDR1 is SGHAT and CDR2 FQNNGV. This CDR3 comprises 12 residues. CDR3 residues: CASSSRPTGAFF. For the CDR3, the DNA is TGTGCCAGCAGCTCCCGGCCCACTGGGGCTTTCTTT.

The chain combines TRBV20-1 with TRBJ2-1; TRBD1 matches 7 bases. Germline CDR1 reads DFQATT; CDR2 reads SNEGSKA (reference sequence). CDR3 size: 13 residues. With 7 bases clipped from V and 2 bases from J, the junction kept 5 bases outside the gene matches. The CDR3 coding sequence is TGCAGTGTTGGGCAGGGGGCCTACAATGAGCAGTTCTTC. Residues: CSVGQGAYNEQFF.

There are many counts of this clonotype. CDR3 sequence (DNA): TGTGCCAGCAGCTTATTTTTCGGGACTAGCCTAACCAATGAGCAGTTCTTC. Encoded protein: CASSLFFGTSLTNEQFF. V is TRBV11-2 and J is TRBJ2-1; 9 bases agree with TRBD2. The CDR3 loop spans 17 amino acids. Germline CDR1 is SGHAT and CDR2 is FQNNGV. With 2 bases clipped from V and 6 bases from J, the junction kept 11 bases outside the gene matches.

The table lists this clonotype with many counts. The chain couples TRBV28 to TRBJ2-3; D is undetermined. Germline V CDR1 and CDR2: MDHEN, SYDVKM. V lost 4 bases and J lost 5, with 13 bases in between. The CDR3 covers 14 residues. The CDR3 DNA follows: TGTGCCAGCAGTTACGCAGCCCAAGTAGATACGCAGTATTTT. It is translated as CASSYAAQVDTQYF.

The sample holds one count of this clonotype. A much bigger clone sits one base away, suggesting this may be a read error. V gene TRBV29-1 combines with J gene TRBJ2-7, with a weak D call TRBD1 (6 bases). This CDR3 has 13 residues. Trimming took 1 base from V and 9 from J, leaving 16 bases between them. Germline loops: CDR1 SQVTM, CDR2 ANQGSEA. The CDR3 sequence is CSVEGTVGDGQYF. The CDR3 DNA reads TGCAGCGTTGAAGGGACAGTAGGTGACGGGCAGTACTTC.

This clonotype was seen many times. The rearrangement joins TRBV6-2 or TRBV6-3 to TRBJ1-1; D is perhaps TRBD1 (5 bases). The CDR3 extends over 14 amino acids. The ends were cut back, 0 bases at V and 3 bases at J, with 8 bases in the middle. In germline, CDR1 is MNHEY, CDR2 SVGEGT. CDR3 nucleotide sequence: TGTGCCAGCAGTTACTCAGGGGCGTACACTGAAGCTTTCTTT. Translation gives CASSYSGAYTEAFF.